A selection of T cell receptor beta chains follows, all from one sample in a study of blood T cells in healthy people across ages. TCRdb re-called the 5' RACE reads through MiXCR, storing one row per CDR3 protein. Of around 870,000 distinct CDR3 sequences listed, roughly 26% are singletons. Sequencing was done on a sample of blood. Receptors were obtained from a woman aged 80 or older in good health. CDR3s include the opening cysteine and the closing phenylalanine or tryptophan. A D gene is named only where the DNA matches it firmly. Only part of the rows carry a size: once, few, many, or a class if the clone is expanded.

clone size	V gene	D gene	J gene	CDR3 DNA	CDR3 protein
many	TRBV12-3/TRBV12-4	TRBD1	TRBJ1-2	TGTGCCAGCAGTTTAGGGACAGGGTCGTCGACTAACTATGGCTACACCTTC	CASSLGTGSSTNYGYTF
few	TRBV18	NA	TRBJ2-5	TGTGCCAGCTCACCAAACCTTCAAGAGACCCAGTACTTC	CASSPNLQETQYF
many	TRBV7-2	NA	TRBJ2-1	TGTGCCAGCAGCTTAGGCCTCGAGCCGCAGGGTCAGTTCTTC	CASSLGLEPQGQFF
many	TRBV25-1	NA	TRBJ1-6	TGTGCCAGCAGGATGCCGGGACTCCCTAATTCACCCCTCCACTTT	CASRMPGLPNSPLHF
many	TRBV21-1	NA	TRBJ2-7	TGTGCCAGCAGCACCCGGGACAGGGCATCCTACGAGCAGTACTTC	CASSTRDRASYEQYF
few	TRBV4-3	NA	TRBJ2-2	TGCGCCAGCAGCCTCCACTCTAGGGGTGGGGAGCTGTTTTTT	CASSLHSRGGELFF
many	TRBV6-6	NA	TRBJ2-1	TGTGCCAGCACCCGGACAGCTTACAATGAGCAGTTCTTC	CASTRTAYNEQFF
many	TRBV29-1	NA	TRBJ1-5	TGCAGCGTTGGAACCAACAGAAATCAGCCCCAGCATTTT	CSVGTNRNQPQHF
few	TRBV27	TRBD1	TRBJ2-5	TGTGCCAGCAGTATCCGGGACAGGGACCACAATGAGCAGTACTTC	CASSIRDRDHNEQYF
NA	TRBV7-2	TRBD2	TRBJ2-1	TGTGCCAGCAGCTTAGGGGATGGGCTAGCGGGGGGGTATGAGCAGTTCTTC	CASSLGDGLAGGYEQFF
many	TRBV27	NA	TRBJ2-7	TGTGCCAGCAGTTTATTTGCCGAGGCGGGCGAGCAGTACTTC	CASSLFAEAGEQYF
few	TRBV10-2	NA	TRBJ1-1	TGCGCCAGCCTACGGACCTGGGGGCCTGAAGCTTTCTTT	CASLRTWGPEAFF
NA	TRBV20-1	NA	TRBJ2-5	TGCAGCGACTGGGGGGGGCTCCTAGGAAATGAGCAGTACTTC	CSDWGGLLGNEQYF
many	TRBV12-3/TRBV12-4	NA	TRBJ2-5	TGTGCCAGCAGTTTATTAGGGGCGGAGACCCAGTACTTC	CASSLLGAETQYF
many	TRBV6-5	TRBD2	TRBJ2-4	TGTGCCAGCAGTTACTCAGGGAGGGGTCTGGCCAAAAACATTCAGTACTTC	CASSYSGRGLAKNIQYF
many	TRBV11-2	TRBD2	TRBJ2-7	TGTGCCAGCAGCTTAACCGGAGGGGGACTAGCGGGGGGGACGGTGCAGTACTTC	CASSLTGGGLAGGTVQYF
NA	TRBV5-5	NA	TRBJ1-2	TGTGCCAGCAGCTTGGATAGACGGGGGTTAGCTTATGGCTACACCTTC	CASSLDRRGLAYGYTF
NA	TRBV5-1	NA	TRBJ2-1	TGCGCCAGCAGTCCCCTCCCCCTAGGAACCGTAGCTGGTGGGTCCTACAATGAGCAGTTCTTC	CASSPLPLGTVAGGSYNEQFF